Listed here are 28 T cell receptor beta chains from one sample, sequenced in a study of OX40 agonist ivuxolimab in advanced cancers. TCRdb's copy holds only in-frame clones and misses some; the assay was immunoSEQ multiplex PCR. Among tens of thousands of clones listed, approximately 89% were seen once. The sample in question was CD4+ or CD8+ T cells sorted from blood, obtained in a trial of the OX40 agonist ivuxolimab. These TCRs come from an adult with an advanced solid tumor such as melanoma, head and neck, liver or kidney cancer.

The chain recombines TRBV18 with TRBJ1-2; TRBD1 aligns across 8 bases. Unmatched junction bases numbered 7, after V lost 4 bases and J lost 12 bases. The length of the CDR3 is 12 residues. Germline CDR1 and CDR2: KGHSH and LQKENI. The CDR3 DNA reads as TGTGCCAGCTCACTTAAGGACAGGGCCCACACCTTC. This gives the protein CASSLKDRAHTF.

This sequence joins TRBV7-7 and TRBJ2-5; 14 bases match TRBD2. V shed 5 bases, J shed 2 bases, and the junction held 1 base outside the gene matches. The CDR3 has 15 residues. Per germline, CDR1 SSHAT and CDR2 FNYEAQ (reference sequence). CDR3 DNA sequence: TGTGCCAGCAGCCGACTAGCGGGAGGGCAAGAGACCCAGTACTTC. Amino acids: CASSRLAGGQETQYF.

V usage is TRBV5-1 and J usage is TRBJ1-1; perhaps TRBD1 as D (6 bases). Trimming removed 4 bases at V and 0 bases at J, with 13 bases between. The CDR3 consists of 15 residues. The germline V gene has CDR1 SGHRS and CDR2 YFSETQ. The CDR3 nucleotides are TGCGCCAGCAGCAGTGGGACAAGTATGAACACTGAAGCTTTCTTT. It translates to CASSSGTSMNTEAFF.

V gene TRBV6-6 combines with J gene TRBJ1-3; D gene unclear. The ends were cut back, 7 bases at V and 4 bases at J, with 8 bases in the middle. The germline V gene encodes CDR1 MNHNY and CDR2 SVGAGI (reference sequence). This CDR3 is 12 amino acids long. The CDR3 sequence is CASTPGGNTIYF. For the CDR3, the DNA is TGTGCCAGCACCCCCGGGGGAAACACCATATATTTT.

The V call is TRBV5-1, the J call TRBJ2-2; 9 nucleotides agree with TRBD1. The germline V gene has CDR1 SGHRS and CDR2 YFSETQ. V shed 3 bases, J shed 3 bases, and the junction held 6 bases outside the gene matches. The length of the CDR3 is 16 residues. In nucleotides, the CDR3 is TGCGCCAGCAGCTCACAGGGGGCGATGGACACCGGGGAGCTGTTTTTT. This encodes CASSSQGAMDTGELFF.

V is TRBV28 and J is TRBJ2-6; D unclear. V was clipped by 5 bases and J by 1 base, with 6 bases between them. This CDR3 has 14 residues. Germline V gene lookup returns CDR1 MDHEN and CDR2 SYDVKM. The CDR3 DNA follows: TGTGCCAGCAGTAAAGGATCTGGGGCCAACGTCCTGACTTTC. Translation: CASSKGSGANVLTF.

The chain employs TRBV30 and TRBJ2-1; 8 positions agree with TRBD2. There are 15 residues in the CDR3. Looked up from germline, CDR1 is GTSNPN and CDR2 is SVGIG (reference sequence). J lost 7 bases, V lost 2 bases, and 10 bases had no gene match. The CDR3: CAWSPLSGRANEQFF. In DNA, the CDR3 is TGTGCCTGGAGTCCTCTAAGCGGGAGAGCGAATGAGCAGTTCTTC.

This clone was counted once. The chain combines TRBV9 with TRBJ2-1; 8 bases are shared with TRBD2. V lost 3 bases and J lost 2; bases outside the gene matches: 4. CDR3 size: 15 residues. The germline V gene has CDR1 SGDLS and CDR2 YYNGEE. For the CDR3, the DNA is TGTGCCAGCAGCGGTTTTAGCGGGACCTACAATGAGCAGTTCTTC. Its translation: CASSGFSGTYNEQFF.

The rearrangement joins TRBV6-1 to TRBJ1-5; D not certain. The germline V gene encodes CDR1 MNHNS and CDR2 SASEGT. V lost 5 bases and J 6 bases, leaving 17 bases between the germline ends. This CDR3 has 15 residues. The CDR3 loop reads CASSRSGGLGQPQHF. CDR3 nucleotide sequence: TGTGCCAGCAGTCGAAGCGGAGGGTTAGGTCAGCCCCAGCATTTT.

The chain has TRBV5-5 and TRBJ2-7, with 11 bases that match TRBD2. From germline, CDR1 is SGHKS and CDR2 YYEKEE (reference sequence). The V gene end was trimmed by 4 bases and the J gene end by 4 bases; junction bases not matched to a gene: 7. The CDR3 is 15 residues long. As DNA, the CDR3 is TGTGCCAGCAGCGAGTCGGGACTAGCGGCATACGAGCAGTACTTC. It specifies CASSESGLAAYEQYF.

This clone was found once. The chain uses TRBV7-9 and TRBJ1-4; D remains ambiguous. This CDR3 comprises 13 residues. V lost 5 bases and J lost 11, with 15 bases in between. Germline V gene data show CDR1 as SEHNR and CDR2 as FQNEAQ (reference sequence). CDR3 coding DNA: TGTGCCAGCAGCCCTCTGGGCCACGAGAAACTGTTTTTT. This codes for CASSPLGHEKLFF.

This clone appeared once. This sequence joins TRBV30 and TRBJ1-2; 9 bases are a match to TRBD1. The V and J ends lost 2 bases and 6 bases, in that order; junction bases with no gene match: 7. The CDR3 extends over 14 amino acids. Germline values: CDR1 GTSNPN, CDR2 SVGIG (reference sequence). The CDR3 is CAWSTRTGADGYTF. The CDR3 coding sequence is TGTGCCTGGAGTACACGGACAGGGGCTGATGGCTACACCTTC.

This chain connects TRBV30 to TRBJ2-1; 8 bases map to TRBD2. Germline V gene lookup returns CDR1 GTSNPN and CDR2 SVGIG (reference sequence). There are 15 residues in the CDR3. The J segment lost 10 bases and the V segment lost 5 bases, leaving 16 bases of the junction unmatched. The CDR3 sequence is CAWAYQSGRIQEQFF. CDR3 in DNA: TGTGCCTGGGCCTACCAGAGCGGGAGAATTCAAGAGCAGTTCTTC. Full variable domain (remainder filled in from reference TRBV30 and TRBJ2-1): SQTIHQWPATLVQPVGSPLSLECTVEGTSNPNLYWYRQAAGRGLQLLFYSVGIGQISSEVPQNLSASRPQDRQFILSSKKLLLSDSGFYLCAWAYQSGRIQEQFFGPGTRLTVL.

The sample holds one count of this clone. The chain couples TRBV5-5 to TRBJ2-2; unclear D gene. The CDR3 has 13 residues. V was shortened by 3 bases and J by 3 bases, with 6 bases between the two germline ends. CDR1 is SGHKS and CDR2 is YYEKEE in the germline V gene (reference sequence). DNA of the CDR3: TGTGCCAGCAGCTCCCGTGACACCGGGGAGCTGTTTTTT. As protein: CASSSRDTGELFF.

V and J are TRBV19 and TRBJ1-4; a weak D match, TRBD1 (5 bases). The V and J ends lost 4 bases and 8 bases respectively, with 20 bases between them. Per the germline V gene, CDR1 is LNHDA and CDR2 is SQIVND (reference sequence). The CDR3 has 16 amino acids. The CDR3 region has the DNA TGTGCCAGTAGTACCCCGGGGGGAGCGAAAGCCGAAAAACTGTTTTTT. As protein: CASSTPGGAKAEKLFF.

The gene calls are TRBV29-1 and TRBJ2-2, with 9 bases aligning to TRBD1. J lost 0 bases, V lost 5 bases, and 4 bases had no gene match. Germline lookup yields CDR1 SQVTM and CDR2 ANQGSEA. The CDR3 runs 15 residues. The CDR3 DNA reads as TGCAGCGTTTTTAGGACAGGGGCGAACACCGGGGAGCTGTTTTTT. Translation gives CSVFRTGANTGELFF.

This sequence joins TRBV4-1 and TRBJ1-1; a possible D gene is TRBD1 (6 bases). Germline V lookup: CDR1 MGHRA, CDR2 YSYEKL. The CDR3 totals 17 residues. V lost 1 base and J 7 bases, leaving 22 bases between the germline ends. CDR3 bases: TGCGCCAGCAGCCAAGCTACCTGGAATACAGGGTTCATTGAAGCTTTCTTT. Translated: CASSQATWNTGFIEAFF.

The genes are TRBV29-1 and TRBJ2-4; possible D gene TRBD2, 7 bases. CDR1 and CDR2 (germline): SQVTM, ANQGSEA. Trimming shortened V by 6 bases and J by 8 bases, and 14 bases separated the two germline ends. The CDR3 has 12 amino acids. DNA for the CDR3: TGCAGCGTGGGGGCGGGGGAGGACATTCAGTACTTC. Translating gives CSVGAGEDIQYF.

The CDR3 DNA sequence: TGTGCCAGCAGTGAGCGGAAATCCGGGACACCCCAGCATTTT. Amino acids: CASSERKSGTPQHF. V and J are TRBV6-1 and TRBJ1-5, with D possibly TRBD1 on 6 matching bases. Per germline, CDR1 MNHNS and CDR2 SASEGT. This CDR3 has 14 amino acids. The ends were cut back, 3 bases at V and 10 bases at J, with 16 bases in the middle.

J is TRBJ2-7 and V is TRBV21-1. TRBV21-1 is assigned pseudogene status. The CDR3 spans 14 residues. The CDR3 DNA sequence: TGTGCCAGCAGCTCTCGGACCAACGGCTACGAGCAGTACTTC. It translates to CASSSRTNGYEQYF.

The table lists this clone with a few counts. J is TRBJ1-1 and V is TRBV4-2; D not resolved. The CDR3 is made up of 14 amino acids. Germline CDR1 reads LGHNA; CDR2 reads YNFKEQ. Trimming left V 4 bases short and J 1 base short, with 10 bases between. CDR3 sequence reads: CASSPVNRNTEAFF. The DNA for the CDR3 is TGTGCCAGCAGCCCGGTAAATAGGAACACTGAAGCTTTCTTT.

This clone was counted only a few times. This chain uses TRBV5-1 with TRBJ2-5, with 10 bases matching TRBD1. The V and J ends lost 3 bases and 2 bases, in that order; junction bases with no gene match: 4. The CDR3 is 15 residues long. CDR1 SGHRS and CDR2 YFSETQ come from the germline V gene. For the CDR3, the DNA is TGCGCCAGCAGCTCGACAGGGGGCCTTCAAGAGACCCAGTACTTC. It specifies CASSSTGGLQETQYF.

The chain couples TRBV6-6 to TRBJ2-7; D may be TRBD2 (5 bases). The CDR3 is 13 amino acids. Germline V CDR1 and CDR2: MNHNY, SVGAGI (reference sequence). Trimming took 8 bases from V and 2 from J, leaving 13 bases between them. CDR3 in DNA: TGTGCCAGCCAAGCTAGCCCTCCCTACGAGCAGTACTTC. It translates to CASQASPPYEQYF.

CDR3 loop: CASSPPWTGGGQPQHF. The CDR3 coding sequence is TGTGCCAGCAGCCCACCGTGGACCGGGGGGGGTCAGCCCCAGCATTTT. The chain couples TRBV28 to TRBJ1-5, with TRBD1 as a possible D gene (5 bases). Trimming took 6 bases from V and 6 from J, leaving 21 bases between them. CDR1 MDHEN and CDR2 SYDVKM come from the germline V gene. The CDR3 runs to 16 residues. Drawing the rest from reference TRBV28 and TRBJ1-5, the complete variable domain is DVKVTQSSRYLVKRTGEKVFLECVQDMDHENMFWYRQDPGLGLRLIYFSYDVKMKEKGDIPEGYSVSREKKERFSLILESASTNQTSMYLCASSPPWTGGGQPQHFGDGTRLSIL.

The chain links TRBV6-5 to TRBJ2-3, with D hard to call. The V and J ends lost 6 bases and 2 bases respectively, with 15 bases between them. Germline V gives CDR1 MNHEY, CDR2 SVGAGI. This CDR3 has 15 residues. For the CDR3, the DNA is TGTGCCAGCAGGTTCGACGGGTTTAACACAGATACGCAGTATTTT. This codes for CASRFDGFNTDTQYF.

The chain links TRBV9 to TRBJ2-3, with a possible D match to TRBD2 (5 bases). Germline CDR1 SGDLS, CDR2 YYNGEE. The germline V and J ends were trimmed by 3 bases and 5 bases, with 7 bases remaining between them. The CDR3 is made up of 12 amino acids. The CDR3 DNA sequence: TGTGCCAGCAGCGCACTAGGAGATACGCAGTATTTT. As protein: CASSALGDTQYF. Variable domain in full (rest from reference TRBV9 and TRBJ2-3): DSGVTQTPKHLITATGQRVTLRCSPRSGDLSVYWYQQSLDQGLQFLIQYYNGEERAKGNILERFSAQQFPDLHSELNLSSLELGDSALYFCASSALGDTQYFGPGTRLTVL.

This clone was detected only once. The chain is built from TRBV30 and TRBJ1-1, with 12 bases identical to TRBD1. The CDR3 is 13 amino acids. V lost 6 bases and J lost 8; bases outside the gene matches: 7. The germline CDR1 and CDR2 sequences are GTSNPN and SVGIG (reference sequence). Written as DNA, the CDR3 is TGTGCCTGCCGGGACAGGGGGCATCTCGAAGCTTTCTTT. This codes for CACRDRGHLEAFF.

The chain recombines TRBV19 with TRBJ2-3; the D gene could be TRBD1 or TRBD2 (5 bases each). Trimming stripped 6 bases from V and 3 bases from J, with 13 bases between. This CDR3 is 14 amino acids long. Per the germline V gene, CDR1 is LNHDA and CDR2 is SQIVND (reference sequence). CDR3 bases: TGTGCCAGTAGGCCTCCTGGGGGAACAGATACGCAGTATTTT. It is translated as CASRPPGGTDTQYF.